This TCR beta chain originates from a study of blood T cell repertoires in COVID-19. In the source study's methods: It was from reference gene primer amplification that nucleated cell counts were estimated. Assay used: immunoSEQ multiplex PCR; TCRdb lists only in-frame clones, some missing. V and J calls and clone size are copied from that table; D and trimming were computed from the DNA. The sample has approximately 220,000 clones; 83% are singletons. The CDR3 runs 19 residues. Trimming at V came to 3 bases and at J to 0 bases, leaving 12 bases not matched to a gene. The germline V gene has CDR1 LNHDA and CDR2 SQIVND (reference sequence).

This clonotype was obtained from a woman in her thirties or forties who had been exposed to COVID-19. The sequenced sample was PBMCs or T cells enriched from blood (not recorded which). This chain joins TRBV19 and TRBJ2-1; 9 positions agree with TRBD2. The CDR3 sequence: CASSIRVAGAISSYNEQFF. As DNA, the CDR3 is TGTGCCAGTAGTATCCGGGTAGCGGGGGCCATTTCCTCCTACAATGAGCAGTTCTTC.